The entry that follows covers one T cell receptor (beta chain) sequence. Germline V gene data show CDR1 as ENHRY and CDR2 as SYGVKD. The CDR3 sequence is 16 residues long. V gave up 0 bases and J gave up 3 bases, with 13 bases separating them. The source of the sample is a study of blood T cell repertoires in COVID-19. This table comes from immunoSEQ multiplex PCR, and its TCRdb copy is limited to in-frame clones, with some not included. Of a few hundred thousand clones listed, roughly 89% are singletons. Material: PBMCs or T cells enriched from blood (not recorded which). This sequence was found in a woman in her 50s who had recovered from COVID-19. The V and J genes are TRBV10-3 and TRBJ2-3; perhaps TRBD2 as D (6 bases). The DNA of the CDR3 is TGTGCCATCAGTGAGTCGATGCAGGGAGGAACAGATACGCAGTATTTT. Translating it yields CAISESMQGGTDTQYF.